Below are 22 T cell receptor beta chains sequenced from a single sample in a study of CD8+ T cells in alopecia areata. After isolation, RNA underwent reverse transcription to generate cDNA as the sequencing template. TCRdb's copy holds only in-frame clones and misses some; the assay was immunoSEQ multiplex PCR. The table shows more than 100,000 clones, with about 50% occurring only once. This sample's treatment: oral pan-JAK inhibitor, 5-10 mg twice daily. The starting material was CD4+ T cells sorted from blood, obtained at week 4, from a patient treated with tofacitinib. The source of these receptors is a human donor with alopecia areata.

This chain's CDR3 is CASSLEGSNQPQHF. Written as DNA, the CDR3 is TGTGCCAGCAGTTTGGAAGGCAGCAATCAGCCCCAGCATTTT. The chain uses TRBV6-6 and TRBJ1-5; D is uncertain. The CDR3 length is 14 residues. The germline CDR1 and CDR2 sequences are MNHNY and SVGAGI (reference sequence). V lost 4 bases and J lost 1, with 8 bases in between.

The J gene is TRBJ1-2, the V gene TRBV7-9; no clear D. There are 15 residues in the CDR3. Germline V gene data show CDR1 as SEHNR and CDR2 as FQNEAQ (reference sequence). The germline V and J ends were trimmed by 5 bases and 1 base, with 14 bases remaining between them. Here the CDR3 reads CASSTGRTINYGYTF. As DNA, the CDR3 is TGTGCCAGCAGCACCGGACGGACCATTAACTATGGCTACACCTTC.

This chain connects TRBV7-9 to TRBJ2-7, with 11 bases that match TRBD2. Germline V gives CDR1 SEHNR, CDR2 FQNEAQ (reference sequence). The CDR3 runs 14 residues. J was trimmed by 13 bases and V by 5 bases; bases with no gene match: 13. CDR3 sequence reads: CASSPGTSGFFIYF. The CDR3 nucleotides are TGTGCCAGCAGCCCCGGGACTAGCGGTTTTTTTATTTACTTC.

This clone showed up just a few times. V usage is TRBV18 and J usage is TRBJ2-5, with 8 bases matching TRBD1. TRBJ2-7 explains the end of the DNA better; the J call may be wrong. Germline assignment: CDR1 KGHSH and CDR2 LQKENI. The CDR3 has 15 amino acids. This CDR3 is CASSLGTGRVHEQYF. The DNA for the CDR3 is TGTGCCAGCTCACTCGGGACAGGCCGTGTTCACGAGCAGTACTTC.

This sequence joins TRBV5-1 and TRBJ2-5; TRBD2 aligns across 8 bases. Germline V gene lookup returns CDR1 SGHRS and CDR2 YFSETQ. This CDR3 region has 15 residues. V shed 4 bases and J 4 bases; nucleotides not matched to a gene: 9. The CDR3 DNA sequence: TGCGCCAGCAGCCCGTTATCAGCGGGAGTAGAGACCCAGTACTTC. Translation: CASSPLSAGVETQYF. The full variable domain, in which reference TRBV5-1 and TRBJ2-5 provide the parts outside the CDR3, is KAGVTQTPRYLIKTRGQQVTLSCSPISGHRSVSWYQQTPGQGLQFLFEYFSETQRNKGNFPGRFSGRQFSNSRSEMNVSTLELGDSALYLCASSPLSAGVETQYFGPGTRLLVL.

The sample holds many counts of this clone. The chain joins TRBV14 to TRBJ1-1, with D unclear. Per the germline V gene, CDR1 is SGHDN and CDR2 is FVKESK. The CDR3 runs to 15 residues. Trimming cost V 7 bases and J 1 base, with 16 bases left between them. CDR3 sequence reads: CASTPQQHRNTEAFF. In DNA, the CDR3 is TGTGCCAGCACCCCACAGCAGCACCGGAACACTGAAGCTTTCTTT.

The chain employs TRBV5-1 and TRBJ2-7; 11 nucleotides line up with TRBD2. V lost 5 bases to trimming and J lost 6 bases; unmatched junction nucleotides: 4. The CDR3 is 13 amino acids. Germline V lookup: CDR1 SGHRS, CDR2 YFSETQ. Here the CDR3 DNA reads TGCGCCAGCAGGACCGGGACTAGCGGCGAGCAGTACTTC. This encodes CASRTGTSGEQYF.

Only a few counts were recorded for this clone. The V and J genes are TRBV5-1 and TRBJ2-7; D unresolved. The V and J ends lost 1 base and 0 bases respectively, with 8 bases between them. Per germline, CDR1 SGHRS and CDR2 YFSETQ. The CDR3 has 14 amino acids. The chain's CDR3 is CASSLLGTSYEQYF. In nucleotides, the CDR3 is TGCGCCAGCAGCTTGCTGGGCACCTCCTACGAGCAGTACTTC.

This chain joins TRBV7-9 and TRBJ2-5; 9 nucleotides agree with TRBD1. J gave up 5 bases and V 5 bases, and 6 bases lay outside the gene matches. This CDR3 contains 14 residues. From germline, CDR1 is SEHNR and CDR2 FQNEAQ (reference sequence). The CDR3 DNA sequence: TGTGCCAGCAGCCCCGGGACAGGGTCGGAGACCCAGTACTTC. It yields the protein CASSPGTGSETQYF.

Regarding this clone: The junction does not match germline at one end; this may be a read error. The chain links TRBV6-1 to TRBJ2-1; 13 bases align to TRBD2. The CDR3 is 16 residues long. The V gene's germline CDR1 is MNHNS and CDR2 SASEGT. The DNA for the CDR3 is TGTGCCAGCAATGAAGCGGGACTAGCGGGATCTCATGAGCAGTTCTTC. Amino acid sequence: CASNEAGLAGSHEQFF.

This chain joins TRBV5-4 and TRBJ2-3, with D possibly matching TRBD2 (5 bases). CDR3 length: 15 amino acids. Germline V gene data show CDR1 as SGHNT and CDR2 as YYREEE (reference sequence). Trimming stripped 4 bases from V and 0 bases from J, with 12 bases between. CDR3 protein: CASSRAEISTDTQYF. The CDR3 bases are TGTGCCAGCAGCCGAGCGGAGATTAGCACAGATACGCAGTATTTT.

This clone was picked up one time. The chain employs TRBV30 and TRBJ2-1; 9 bases fit TRBD2. Trimming removed 4 bases from V and 9 bases from J; junction bases left unmatched: 7. The CDR3 consists of 13 residues. The germline CDR1 and CDR2 sequences are GTSNPN and SVGIG (reference sequence). The CDR3 DNA reads as TGTGCCTGGATAGTGCGGGGGGGCTTTGAGCAGTTCTTC. Protein product: CAWIVRGGFEQFF.

The CDR3 spells CASSLRFANTGELFF. The DNA of the CDR3 is TGCGCCAGCAGCTTGAGGTTCGCGAACACCGGGGAGCTGTTTTTT. This chain connects TRBV5-1 to TRBJ2-2, with D hard to call. CDR1 is SGHRS, CDR2 YFSETQ, per germline. V was cut by 1 base and J by 0 bases, with 7 bases left in between. The CDR3 extends over 15 amino acids.

The rearrangement uses TRBV9 and TRBJ2-1, with 7 bases aligning to TRBD2. This CDR3 is 16 amino acids long. V shed 4 bases and J 1 base; nucleotides not matched to a gene: 8. The V gene's germline CDR1 is SGDLS and CDR2 YYNGEE. The chain's CDR3 is CASSPLGGESYNEQFF. CDR3 nucleotide sequence: TGTGCCAGCAGCCCCCTTGGGGGGGAGTCCTACAATGAGCAGTTCTTC.

A few counts support this clone. The rearrangement links TRBV30 to TRBJ1-1, with D uncertain. The CDR3 is 13 residues long. Germline-derived CDR1 and CDR2 are GTSNPN and SVGIG (reference sequence). The ends were cut back, 0 bases at V and 4 bases at J, with 9 bases in the middle. The CDR3 nucleotides are TGTGCCTGGAGTGTACAACGTATCACTGAAGCTTTCTTT. Translated: CAWSVQRITEAFF.

The chain's CDR3 is CSVVQGLGQPQHF. CDR3 nucleotides: TGCAGCGTTGTACAGGGTTTAGGTCAGCCCCAGCATTTT. The genes are TRBV29-1 and TRBJ1-5, with D maybe TRBD1 (6 bases). Germline V gives CDR1 SQVTM, CDR2 ANQGSEA. This CDR3 is built from 13 residues. Trimming removed 4 bases from V and 6 bases from J, with 13 bases in between.

Note on this clone: One end of the junction fails to match germline, which may point to a read error. The CDR3 sequence: CASTTTGNAQFF. For the CDR3, the DNA is TGTGCCAGCACAACGACAGGGAATGCGCAGTTCTTC. V usage is TRBV25-1 and J usage is TRBJ2-1, with 7 bases that match TRBD1. CDR1 is MGHDK and CDR2 is SYGVNS in the germline V gene. The CDR3 runs to 12 residues.

V gene TRBV5-1 combines with J gene TRBJ2-3; a weak D match, TRBD2 (5 bases). The V end lost 4 bases, the J end lost 4 bases, and 10 bases lay between the germline ends. The length of the CDR3 is 13 residues. Germline V CDR1 and CDR2: SGHRS, YFSETQ. For the CDR3, the DNA is TGCGCCAGCAGCCTCGGGATCCCAGATACGCAGTATTTT. Translating gives CASSLGIPDTQYF.

The chain recombines TRBV5-1 with TRBJ1-5; D remains unclear. The CDR3 totals 16 residues. The V gene lost 0 bases and the J gene lost 0 bases, with 10 bases spanning the gap. Germline V gene sequence: CDR1 SGHRS, CDR2 YFSETQ. CDR3 sequence reads: CASSLGSDNSNQPQHF. The CDR3 DNA reads TGCGCCAGCAGCTTGGGATCTGATAATAGCAATCAGCCCCAGCATTTT.

The table lists this clone with a few counts. The chain couples TRBV30 to TRBJ2-1, with TRBD2 matching over 9 bases. Germline V gene lookup returns CDR1 GTSNPN and CDR2 SVGIG (reference sequence). J was trimmed by 5 bases and V by 1 base; bases with no gene match: 3. The CDR3 loop spans 14 amino acids. The CDR3 nucleotides are TGTGCCTGGAGTGGGGCTAGCGGGGACAATGAGCAGTTCTTC. Amino acid sequence: CAWSGASGDNEQFF.

The V call is TRBV29-1, the J call TRBJ2-1; 12 positions agree with TRBD2. V shed 7 bases, J shed 9 bases, and the junction held 13 bases outside the gene matches. CDR1 and CDR2 from the germline V gene are SQVTM and ANQGSEA. The CDR3 has 15 residues. CDR3 sequence (DNA): TGCAGCGCCCAAGGCTCTAGCGGGAGGGCTATTGAGCAGTTCTTC. Translating it yields CSAQGSSGRAIEQFF.

Here the CDR3 reads CASSVGWKDGYTF. CDR3 sequence (DNA): TGTGCCAGCAGCGTAGGGTGGAAGGATGGCTACACCTTC. The chain couples TRBV9 to TRBJ1-2; D is undetermined. V was pared by 0 bases and J by 6 bases, with 9 bases between. CDR1 SGDLS and CDR2 YYNGEE come from the germline V gene. CDR3 length: 13 residues.